Shown below are 9 T cell receptor beta chains from a single sample sequenced in a study. Cells sorted as Tregs were CD4+, CD25+ and CD127-/low. Using its own MiXCR run on the 5' RACE reads, TCRdb lists one record per CDR3 protein. Of 50,000 to 65,000 distinct CDR3 sequences listed, less than 25% are singletons. The sample taken for sequencing was tumor-infiltrating Tregs sorted from the breast tumor. These TCRs come from a female donor with breast cancer.

The CDR3 protein is CASSPPGGQNTGELFF. CDR3 coding DNA: TGTGCCAGCAGTCCCCCCGGGGGCCAGAACACCGGGGAGCTGTTTTTT. The chain uses TRBV12-3 or TRBV12-4 and TRBJ2-2; D assignment may be TRBD1 or TRBD2 (6 bases each). There are 16 residues in the CDR3. Trimming removed 5 bases from V and 1 base from J, with 14 bases in between.

The table lists this clonotype with many counts. The V and J genes are TRBV7-3 and TRBJ2-3; weak D call: TRBD2 (6 bases). This CDR3 has 15 amino acids. V was shortened by 3 bases and J by 2 bases, with 12 bases between the two germline ends. Germline loops: CDR1 SGHTA, CDR2 FQGTGA. The CDR3 sequence: CASSLGRQVTDTQYF. CDR3 bases: TGTGCCAGCAGCTTGGGGAGGCAAGTCACAGATACGCAGTATTTT.

The gene calls are TRBV9 and TRBJ2-1, with D perhaps matching TRBD2 (6 bases). The CDR3 length is 13 residues. CDR1 SGDLS and CDR2 YYNGEE come from the germline V gene. Trimming shortened V by 7 bases and J by 6 bases, and 14 bases separated the two germline ends. CDR3 nucleotides: TGTGCCAGCCGAGGGACTGGAACCAATGAGCAGTTCTTC. Translation gives CASRGTGTNEQFF.

This clonotype was detected ten times or more. This chain joins TRBV7-9 and TRBJ2-1; TRBD1 matches 10 bases. Germline CDR1 and CDR2: SEHNR and FQNEAQ (reference sequence). CDR3 length: 15 amino acids. Trimming removed 6 bases from V and 7 bases from J; junction bases left unmatched: 9. The CDR3 loop is CASSPRTGGGNEQFF. Here the CDR3 DNA reads TGTGCCAGCAGTCCAAGGACAGGGGGAGGGAATGAGCAGTTCTTC.

This clonotype showed up just a few times. The V gene is TRBV5-1, the J gene TRBJ2-7; 9 positions match TRBD1. The J segment lost 2 bases and the V segment lost 3 bases, leaving 6 bases of the junction unmatched. CDR1 and CDR2 from the germline V gene are SGHRS and YFSETQ. This CDR3 is 15 amino acids long. The CDR3 DNA reads TGCGCCAGCAGCTCAGGACAGGGGACCCCCTACGAGCAGTACTTC. Amino acid sequence: CASSSGQGTPYEQYF.

At least ten counts were recorded for this clonotype. In nucleotides, the CDR3 is TGTGCCAGCAGCTTAGGACAGGGGGGCCCTGAGAGCACAGATACGCAGTATTTT. This gives the protein CASSLGQGGPESTDTQYF. The rearrangement links TRBV7-6 to TRBJ2-3, with 9 bases that match TRBD1. The V and J ends lost 1 base and 0 bases, in that order; junction bases with no gene match: 8. The CDR3 spans 18 residues. Germline values: CDR1 SGHVS, CDR2 FNYEAQ.

The chain is built from TRBV7-3 and TRBJ2-7; D is perhaps TRBD1 or TRBD2 (7 bases each). Per the germline V gene, CDR1 is SGHTA and CDR2 is FQGTGA. There are 13 residues in the CDR3. V lost 6 bases and J 7 bases, leaving 16 bases between the germline ends. The CDR3 DNA reads TGTGCCAGCAGTTCCGGGACAGCGGGAGAGCAGTACTTC. It translates to CASSSGTAGEQYF.

This rearrangement joins TRBV6-6 to TRBJ2-6, with no clear D. CDR3 length: 18 amino acids. Germline CDR1 is MNHNY and CDR2 is SVGAGI (reference sequence). V was cut by 5 bases and J by 5 bases, with 22 bases left in between. CDR3 DNA sequence: TGTGCCAGCAGTCCCCTTACGGGCGCCAGCACTAGGGCCAACGTCCTGACTTTC. This gives the protein CASSPLTGASTRANVLTF.

This clonotype has just a few counts. The chain couples TRBV28 to TRBJ1-1; the match to TRBD1 covers 10 bases. V dropped 10 bases and J dropped 5; count of bases not matched to a gene: 10. This CDR3 has 14 amino acids. Germline CDR1 MDHEN, CDR2 SYDVKM. CDR3 nucleotides: TGTGCCACCCGTGACAGGGGGCGCGAGACTGAAGCTTTCTTT. Protein sequence: CATRDRGRETEAFF. Variable domain in full (rest from reference TRBV28 and TRBJ1-1): DVKVTQSSRYLVKRTGEKVFLECVQDMDHENMFWYRQDPGLGLRLIYFSYDVKMKEKGDIPEGYSVSREKKERFSLILESASTNQTSMYLCATRDRGRETEAFFGQGTRLTVV.